This T cell receptor beta chain was profiled in a study of blood T cells in healthy people across ages. Between the trimmed V and J ends, which lost 6 bases and 6 bases, there was a span of 21 bases. This CDR3 is 16 amino acids long. Germline V gene lookup returns CDR1 SEHNR and CDR2 FQNEAQ (reference sequence). Study-wide results and limits: Naive CD4+ cell counts and diversity both ran higher in long-lived than in aged donors. TCR beta diversity per million T cells fell roughly linearly with age.

This clonotype was seen repeatedly, ten times or more. What it binds is unknown. A second roughly 6 to 12 cycle PCR used barcoded and J-beta primers. Each cDNA was tagged by a template-switch adaptor containing 12 random nucleotides. TCRdb recomputed calls from the 5' RACE reads with MiXCR, one row per CDR3 protein. Of 850,000 to 950,000 distinct CDR3 sequences in the sample, 29% were seen once. The J gene is TRBJ2-1, the V gene TRBV7-9; D is possibly TRBD1 (5 bases). The sample taken for sequencing was blood. The TCR comes from a woman over 75 in good health. The CDR3 nucleotides read TGTGCCAGCAGGGATTATCAGGGCCGCCTGGTCAATGAGCAGTTCTTC. This sequence encodes CASRDYQGRLVNEQFF.